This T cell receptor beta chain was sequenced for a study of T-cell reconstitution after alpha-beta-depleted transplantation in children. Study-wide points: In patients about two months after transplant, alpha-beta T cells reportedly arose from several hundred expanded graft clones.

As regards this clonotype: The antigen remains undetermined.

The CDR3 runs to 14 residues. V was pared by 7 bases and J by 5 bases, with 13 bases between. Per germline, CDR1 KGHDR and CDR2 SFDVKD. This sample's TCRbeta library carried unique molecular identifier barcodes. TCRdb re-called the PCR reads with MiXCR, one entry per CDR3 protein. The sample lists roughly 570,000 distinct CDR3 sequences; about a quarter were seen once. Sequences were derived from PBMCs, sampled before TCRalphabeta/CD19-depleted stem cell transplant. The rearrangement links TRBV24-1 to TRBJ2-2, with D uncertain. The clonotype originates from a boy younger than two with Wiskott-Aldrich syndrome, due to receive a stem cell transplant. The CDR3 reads CATRPEGPTGELFF. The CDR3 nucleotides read TGTGCCACCAGGCCCGAAGGTCCGACCGGGGAGCTGTTTTTT.